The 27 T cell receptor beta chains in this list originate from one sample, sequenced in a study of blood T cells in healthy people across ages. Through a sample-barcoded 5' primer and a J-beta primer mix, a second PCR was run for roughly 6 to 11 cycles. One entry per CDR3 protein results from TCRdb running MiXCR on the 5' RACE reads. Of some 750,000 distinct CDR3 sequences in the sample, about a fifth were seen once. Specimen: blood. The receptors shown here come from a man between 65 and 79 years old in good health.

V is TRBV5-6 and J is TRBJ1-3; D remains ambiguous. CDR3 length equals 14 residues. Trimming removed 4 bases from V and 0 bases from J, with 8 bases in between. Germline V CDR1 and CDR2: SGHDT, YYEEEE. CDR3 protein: CASSLLDSGNTIYF. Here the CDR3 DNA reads TGTGCCAGCAGCCTCCTTGACTCTGGAAACACCATATATTTT.

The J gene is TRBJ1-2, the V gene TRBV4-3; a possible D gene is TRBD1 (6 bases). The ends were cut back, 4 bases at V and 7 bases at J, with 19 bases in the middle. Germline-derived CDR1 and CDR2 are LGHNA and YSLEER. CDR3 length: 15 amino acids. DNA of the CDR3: TGCGCCAGCAGCCCCCGGACAGCCGACCCTGGTGGCTACACCTTC. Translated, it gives CASSPRTADPGGYTF.

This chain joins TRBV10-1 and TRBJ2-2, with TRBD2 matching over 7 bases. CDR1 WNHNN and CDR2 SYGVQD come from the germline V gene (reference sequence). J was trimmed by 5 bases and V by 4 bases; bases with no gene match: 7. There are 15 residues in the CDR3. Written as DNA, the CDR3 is TGCGCCAGCAGTGGGACTCGGACTAGTACCGGGGAGCTGTTTTTT. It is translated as CASSGTRTSTGELFF.

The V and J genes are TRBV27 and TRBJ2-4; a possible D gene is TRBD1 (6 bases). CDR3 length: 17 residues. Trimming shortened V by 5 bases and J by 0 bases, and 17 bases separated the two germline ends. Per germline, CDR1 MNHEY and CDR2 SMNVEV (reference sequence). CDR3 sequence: CASSPPAQGLAKNIQYF. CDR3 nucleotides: TGTGCCAGCAGTCCCCCAGCCCAGGGGTTAGCCAAAAACATTCAGTACTTC.

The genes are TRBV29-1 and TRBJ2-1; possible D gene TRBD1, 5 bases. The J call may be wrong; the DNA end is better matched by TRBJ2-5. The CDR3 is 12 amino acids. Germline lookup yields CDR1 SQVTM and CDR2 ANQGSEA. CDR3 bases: TGCAGCGCTCGACAGCCTCAAGAGACCCAGTACTTC. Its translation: CSARQPQETQYF.

This CDR3 reads CATSDLSSGLETQYF. Here the CDR3 DNA reads TGTGCCACCAGTGATTTGTCCAGCGGGCTAGAGACCCAGTACTTC. The rearrangement links TRBV24-1 to TRBJ2-5; a weak D match, TRBD2 (6 bases). Between the trimmed V and J ends, which lost 0 bases and 4 bases, there was a span of 11 bases. Germline V gene lookup returns CDR1 KGHDR and CDR2 SFDVKD. CDR3 size: 15 residues.

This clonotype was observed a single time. CDR3 residues: CASSFSTGEWRETQYF. DNA of the CDR3: TGCGCCAGCAGCTTCTCGACAGGGGAGTGGAGAGAGACCCAGTACTTC. The chain joins TRBV5-1 to TRBJ2-5, with 8 bases fitting TRBD1. CDR3 length: 16 residues. Germline trimming cut 2 bases from V and 4 bases from J; bases unmatched to any gene: 10. Germline V gives CDR1 SGHRS, CDR2 YFSETQ.

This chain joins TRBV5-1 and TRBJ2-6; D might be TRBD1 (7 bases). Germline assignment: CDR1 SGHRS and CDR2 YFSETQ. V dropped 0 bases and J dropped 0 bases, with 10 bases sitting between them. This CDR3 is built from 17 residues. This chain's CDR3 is CASSLGRGVSGANVLTF. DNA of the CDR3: TGCGCCAGCAGCTTGGGCAGGGGGGTCTCTGGGGCCAACGTCCTGACTTTC.

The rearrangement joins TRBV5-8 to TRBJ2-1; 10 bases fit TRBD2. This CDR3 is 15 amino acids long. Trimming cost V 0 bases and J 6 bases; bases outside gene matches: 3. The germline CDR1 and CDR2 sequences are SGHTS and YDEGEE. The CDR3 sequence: CASSLGASGGNEQFF. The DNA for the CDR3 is TGTGCCAGCAGCTTGGGGGCTAGCGGGGGCAATGAGCAGTTCTTC.

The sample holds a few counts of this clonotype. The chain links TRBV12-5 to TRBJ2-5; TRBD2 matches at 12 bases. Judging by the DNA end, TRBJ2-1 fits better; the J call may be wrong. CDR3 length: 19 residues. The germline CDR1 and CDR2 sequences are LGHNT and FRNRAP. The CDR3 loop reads CASGLVRLAGGLWGYEQFF. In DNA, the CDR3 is TGTGCTAGTGGTTTGGTACGGCTAGCGGGGGGGCTCTGGGGATATGAGCAGTTCTTC.

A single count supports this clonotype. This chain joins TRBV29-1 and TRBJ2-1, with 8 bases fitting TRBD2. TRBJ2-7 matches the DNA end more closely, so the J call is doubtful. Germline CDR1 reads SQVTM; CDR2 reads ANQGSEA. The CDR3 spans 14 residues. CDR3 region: CSVASNLASGEQYF. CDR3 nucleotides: TGCAGCGTTGCTAGTAATTTGGCTAGCGGGGAGCAGTACTTC.

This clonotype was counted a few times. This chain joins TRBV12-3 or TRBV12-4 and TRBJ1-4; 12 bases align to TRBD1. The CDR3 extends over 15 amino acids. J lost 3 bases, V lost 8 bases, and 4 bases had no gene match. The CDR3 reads CASRDRGRPNEKLFF. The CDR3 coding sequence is TGTGCCAGCCGGGACAGGGGGCGACCTAATGAAAAACTGTTTTTT.

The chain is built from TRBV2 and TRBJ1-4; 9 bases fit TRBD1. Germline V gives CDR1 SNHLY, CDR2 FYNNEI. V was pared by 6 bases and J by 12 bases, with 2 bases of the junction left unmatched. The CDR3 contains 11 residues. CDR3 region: CASRRQGELFF. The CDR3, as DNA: TGTGCCAGCAGACGACAGGGGGAACTGTTTTTT.

In DNA, the CDR3 is TGTGCCACATCCGGGACGCCGGATGGTGGCTACACCTTC. Translating it yields CATSGTPDGGYTF. The chain joins TRBV10-3 to TRBJ1-2, with D perhaps TRBD1 (5 bases). Trimming cost V 10 bases and J 7 bases, with 19 bases left between them. Germline CDR1 ENHRY, CDR2 SYGVKD. CDR3 length: 13 residues.

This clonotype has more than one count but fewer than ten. The CDR3 region is CASSLIGQVYTGELFF. DNA for the CDR3: TGCGCCAGCAGCTTGATAGGACAGGTCTACACCGGGGAGCTGTTTTTT. The rearrangement joins TRBV5-1 to TRBJ2-2; 7 bases are shared with TRBD1. The V gene's germline CDR1 is SGHRS and CDR2 YFSETQ. Trimming cost V 1 base and J 3 bases; bases outside gene matches: 6. CDR3 size: 16 residues.

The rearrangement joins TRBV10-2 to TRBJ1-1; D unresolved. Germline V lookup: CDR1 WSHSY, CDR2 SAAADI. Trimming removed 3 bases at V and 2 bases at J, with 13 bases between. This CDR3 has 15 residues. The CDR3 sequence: CASSDDSQLNTEAFF. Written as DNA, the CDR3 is TGCGCCAGCAGTGATGACTCTCAACTTAACACTGAAGCTTTCTTT.

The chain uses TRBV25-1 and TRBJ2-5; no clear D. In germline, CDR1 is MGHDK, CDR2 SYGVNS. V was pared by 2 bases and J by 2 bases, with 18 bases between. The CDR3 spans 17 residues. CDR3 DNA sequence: TGTGCCAGCAGTGAAAGCAGGTTCCAAATTTCACAAGAGACCCAGTACTTC. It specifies CASSESRFQISQETQYF. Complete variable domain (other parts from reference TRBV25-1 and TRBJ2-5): EADIYQTPRYLVIGTGKKITLECSQTMGHDKMYWYQQDPGMELHLIHYSYGVNSTEKGDLSSESTVSRIRTEHFPLTLESARPSHTSQYLCASSESRFQISQETQYFGPGTRLLVL.

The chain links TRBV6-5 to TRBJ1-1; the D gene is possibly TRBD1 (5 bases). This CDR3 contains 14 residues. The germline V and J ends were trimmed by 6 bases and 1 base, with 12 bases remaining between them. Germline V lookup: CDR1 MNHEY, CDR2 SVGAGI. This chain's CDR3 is CASRSRVTNTEAFF. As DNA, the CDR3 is TGTGCCAGCAGAAGCAGGGTTACGAACACTGAAGCTTTCTTT.

Here the CDR3 reads CASSSQRGPTEQFF. CDR3 bases: TGTGCCAGCAGTTCCCAGCGGGGCCCTACTGAGCAGTTCTTC. The chain carries TRBV6-5 and TRBJ2-1, with TRBD2 matching 7 bases. The V gene end was trimmed by 4 bases and the J gene end by 9 bases; junction bases not matched to a gene: 9. CDR3 length: 14 residues. CDR1 MNHEY and CDR2 SVGAGI come from the germline V gene.

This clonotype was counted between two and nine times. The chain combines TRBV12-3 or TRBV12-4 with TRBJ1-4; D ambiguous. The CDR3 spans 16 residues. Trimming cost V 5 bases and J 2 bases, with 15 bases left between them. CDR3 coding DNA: TGTGCCAGCAGTCAAGAAGGGCGGCCGACTAATGAAAAACTGTTTTTT. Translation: CASSQEGRPTNEKLFF.

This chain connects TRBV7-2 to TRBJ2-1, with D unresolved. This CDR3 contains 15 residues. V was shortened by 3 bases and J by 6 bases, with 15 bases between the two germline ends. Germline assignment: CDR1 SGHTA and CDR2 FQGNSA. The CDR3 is CASSFRPVVGNEQFF. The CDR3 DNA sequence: TGTGCCAGCAGCTTTCGCCCGGTGGTAGGCAATGAGCAGTTCTTC.

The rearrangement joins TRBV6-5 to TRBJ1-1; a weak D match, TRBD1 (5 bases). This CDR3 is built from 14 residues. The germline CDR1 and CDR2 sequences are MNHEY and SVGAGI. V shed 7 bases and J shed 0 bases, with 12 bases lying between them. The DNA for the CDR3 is TGTGCCAGCACCACGGGGACGTTGAACACTGAAGCTTTCTTT. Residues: CASTTGTLNTEAFF.

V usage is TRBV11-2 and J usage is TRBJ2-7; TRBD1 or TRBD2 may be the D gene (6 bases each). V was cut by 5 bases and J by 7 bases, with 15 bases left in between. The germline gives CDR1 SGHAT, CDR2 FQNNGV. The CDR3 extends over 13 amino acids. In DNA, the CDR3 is TGTGCCAGCAGCGTCCTCGGGGGCGGGGAGCAGTACTTC. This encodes CASSVLGGGEQYF.

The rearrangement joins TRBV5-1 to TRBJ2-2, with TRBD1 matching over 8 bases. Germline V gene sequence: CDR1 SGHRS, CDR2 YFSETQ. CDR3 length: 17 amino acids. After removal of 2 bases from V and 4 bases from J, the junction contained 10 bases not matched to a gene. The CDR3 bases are TGCGCCAGCAGCTTCGCCCCGACAGGGGCTGTCACCGGGGAGCTGTTTTTT. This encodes CASSFAPTGAVTGELFF.

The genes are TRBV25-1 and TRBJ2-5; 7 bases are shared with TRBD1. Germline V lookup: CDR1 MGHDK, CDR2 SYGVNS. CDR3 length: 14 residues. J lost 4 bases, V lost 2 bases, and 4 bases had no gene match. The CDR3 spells CASSERTGVETQYF. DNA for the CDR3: TGTGCCAGCAGTGAAAGGACAGGAGTAGAGACCCAGTACTTC.

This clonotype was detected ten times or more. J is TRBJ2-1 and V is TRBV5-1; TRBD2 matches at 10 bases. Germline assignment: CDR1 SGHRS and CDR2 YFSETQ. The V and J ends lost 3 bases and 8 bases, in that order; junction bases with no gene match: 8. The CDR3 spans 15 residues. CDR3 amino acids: CASSWSGGAGDEQFF. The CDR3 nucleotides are TGCGCCAGCAGCTGGAGCGGGGGGGCCGGGGATGAGCAGTTCTTC.

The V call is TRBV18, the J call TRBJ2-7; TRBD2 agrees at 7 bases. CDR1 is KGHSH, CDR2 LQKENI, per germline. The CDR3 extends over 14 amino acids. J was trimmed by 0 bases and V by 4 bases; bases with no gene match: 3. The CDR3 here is CASSREGSSYEQYV. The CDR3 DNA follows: TGTGCCAGCTCACGGGAGGGCAGCTCCTACGAGCAGTACGTC.